The 2 T cell receptor beta chains presented below share a single source sample, sequenced in a study of CD8 T cells in ankylosing spondylitis. Using its own MiXCR run on the 5' RACE reads, TCRdb lists one record per CDR3 protein. The table lists about 240,000 distinct CDR3 sequences, 7.5% to 9% of them singletons, with 6.5% to 7% in the top ten. Specimen: blood, either unsorted or a sorted T cell fraction (not recorded which). The receptor set was obtained from a male donor with ankylosing spondylitis or in good health (not recorded which).

This clonotype was seen ten or more times. The rearrangement joins TRBV20-1 to TRBJ2-7, with 7 positions matching TRBD1. The CDR3 consists of 12 residues. J gave up 5 bases and V 2 bases, and 3 bases lay outside the gene matches. CDR1 and CDR2 from the germline V gene are DFQATT and SNEGSKA (reference sequence). In DNA form, the CDR3 reads TGCAGTGCTAGAAAAACAGGGGACGAGCAGTACTTC. Translated, it gives CSARKTGDEQYF.

This clonotype turned up a few times. V and J are TRBV11-1 and TRBJ2-5; D perhaps matches TRBD2 (6 bases). Germline CDR1 SGHAT, CDR2 FQDESV (reference sequence). V lost 2 bases and J lost 4, with 11 bases in between. The CDR3 covers 14 residues. CDR3 residues: CASSLLGLGETQYF. CDR3 DNA sequence: TGTGCCAGCAGCTTATTGGGACTGGGAGAGACCCAGTACTTC. Based on the CDR3 plus reference TRBV11-1 and TRBJ2-5, the full variable domain is EAEVAQSPRYKITEKSQAVAFWCDPISGHATLYWYRQILGQGPELLVQFQDESVVDDSQLPKDRFSAERLKGVDSTLKIQPAELGDSAMYLCASSLLGLGETQYFGPGTRLLVL.